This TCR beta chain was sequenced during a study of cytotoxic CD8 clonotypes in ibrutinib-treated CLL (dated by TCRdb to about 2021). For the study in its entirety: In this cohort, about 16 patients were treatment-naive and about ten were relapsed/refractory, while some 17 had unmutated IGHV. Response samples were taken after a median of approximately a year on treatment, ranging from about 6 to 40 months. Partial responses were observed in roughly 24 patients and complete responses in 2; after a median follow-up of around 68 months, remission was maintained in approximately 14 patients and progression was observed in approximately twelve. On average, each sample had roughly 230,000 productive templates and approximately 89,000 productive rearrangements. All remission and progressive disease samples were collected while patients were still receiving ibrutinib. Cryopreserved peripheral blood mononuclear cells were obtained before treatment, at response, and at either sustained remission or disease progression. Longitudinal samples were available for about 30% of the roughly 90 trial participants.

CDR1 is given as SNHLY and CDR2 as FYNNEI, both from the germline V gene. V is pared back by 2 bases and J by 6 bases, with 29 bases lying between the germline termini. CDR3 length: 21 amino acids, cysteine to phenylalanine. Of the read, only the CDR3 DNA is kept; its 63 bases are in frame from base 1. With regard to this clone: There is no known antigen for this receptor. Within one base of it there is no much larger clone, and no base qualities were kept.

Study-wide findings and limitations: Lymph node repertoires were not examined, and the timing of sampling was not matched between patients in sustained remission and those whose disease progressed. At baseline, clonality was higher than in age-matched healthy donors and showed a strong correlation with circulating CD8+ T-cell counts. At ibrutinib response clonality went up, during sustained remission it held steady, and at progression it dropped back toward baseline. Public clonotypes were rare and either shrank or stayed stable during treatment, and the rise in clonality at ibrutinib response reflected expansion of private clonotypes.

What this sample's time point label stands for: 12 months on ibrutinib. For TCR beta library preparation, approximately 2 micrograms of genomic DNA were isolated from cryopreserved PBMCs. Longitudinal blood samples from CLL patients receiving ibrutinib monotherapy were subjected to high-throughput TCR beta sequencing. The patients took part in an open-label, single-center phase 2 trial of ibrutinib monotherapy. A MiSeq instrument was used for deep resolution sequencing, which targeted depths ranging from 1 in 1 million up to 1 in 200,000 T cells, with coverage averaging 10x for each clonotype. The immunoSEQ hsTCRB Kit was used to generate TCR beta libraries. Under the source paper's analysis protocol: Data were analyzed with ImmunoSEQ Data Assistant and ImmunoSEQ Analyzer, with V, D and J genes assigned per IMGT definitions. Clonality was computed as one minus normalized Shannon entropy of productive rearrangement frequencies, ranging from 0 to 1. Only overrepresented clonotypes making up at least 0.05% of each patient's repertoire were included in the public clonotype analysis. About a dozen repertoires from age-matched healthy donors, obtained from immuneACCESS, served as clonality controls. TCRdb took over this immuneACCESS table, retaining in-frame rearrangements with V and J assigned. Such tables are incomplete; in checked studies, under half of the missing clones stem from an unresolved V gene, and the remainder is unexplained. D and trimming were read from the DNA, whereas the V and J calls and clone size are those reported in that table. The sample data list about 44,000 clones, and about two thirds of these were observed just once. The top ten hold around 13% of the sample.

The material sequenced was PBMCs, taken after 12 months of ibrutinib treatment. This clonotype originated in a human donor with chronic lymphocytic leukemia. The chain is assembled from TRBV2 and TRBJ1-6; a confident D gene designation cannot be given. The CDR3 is CASSERSWEVHSAWVNSPLHF. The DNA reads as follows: TGTGCCAGCAGTGAACGATCGTGGGAAGTTCACAGTGCCTGGGTTAATTCACCCCTCCACTTT.